This T cell receptor (beta chain) is drawn from a study of siplizumab effects on memory and regulatory T cells. On the study more broadly: Run as pairs, the mixed lymphocyte reactions received siplizumab at 1 ug/mL or no drug. Findings and caveats of the study: Proliferating Tregs' suppressive function in siplizumab cultures went unconfirmed.

Mixed lymphocyte reaction cells underwent five to six days of coculture at 37°C. TCRdb keeps only in-frame clones here, not all; method: immunoSEQ multiplex PCR. In the table there are 15,000 to 25,000 clones, over 35% of which are singletons. The V and J ends lost 4 bases and 8 bases, in that order; junction bases with no gene match: 7. CDR1 MNHNY and CDR2 SVGAGI come from the germline V gene (reference sequence). The CDR3 has 13 amino acids. This clone has only one observation. Its antigen is as yet unknown. Sequences were obtained from CFSE-low (dividing) CD4+ T cells sorted from an allogeneic mixed lymphocyte reaction. The receptor's source is a human donor in good health; the cells came from an allogeneic mixed lymphocyte reaction. Some clones in this sample may be carry-over from other donors' samples. The chain joins TRBV6-6 to TRBJ1-2, with TRBD1 matching 7 bases. The CDR3 reads CASSSQGVWGYTF. In DNA form, the CDR3 reads TGTGCCAGCAGTTCCCAGGGGGTTTGGGGCTACACCTTC.